A single TCR beta chain is shown here with its context. The sample's time point: persistent/refractory GD, antithyroid drugs over 5 years with positive TRAb. The TCR library was made from RNA extracted from PBMCs. Germline lookup yields CDR1 MDHEN and CDR2 SYDVKM. The V gene lost 6 bases and the J gene lost 8 bases, with 16 bases spanning the gap. The CDR3 extends over 13 amino acids. Construction of the TCR beta libraries employed iRepertoire HTBI primers in conjunction with Arm-PCR of CDR3 regions. Using its own MiXCR run on the multiplex PCR reads, TCRdb lists one record per CDR3 protein. The sample lists 650,000 to 700,000 distinct CDR3 sequences, 25% to 35% occurring once. This sample is part of a study of regulatory T cells in long-lasting Graves disease.

This sequence was found in a female donor with Graves disease. The rearrangement uses TRBV28 and TRBJ1-1; possible D gene TRBD1, 5 bases. This specimen consisted of peripheral blood mononuclear cells (PBMCs), obtained when the disease was refractory, from a patient treated with antithyroid drugs. CDR3 in DNA: TGTGCCAGCAGCCCCCCGGGGCGGAAAGAAGCTTTCTTT. Translating gives CASSPPGRKEAFF.